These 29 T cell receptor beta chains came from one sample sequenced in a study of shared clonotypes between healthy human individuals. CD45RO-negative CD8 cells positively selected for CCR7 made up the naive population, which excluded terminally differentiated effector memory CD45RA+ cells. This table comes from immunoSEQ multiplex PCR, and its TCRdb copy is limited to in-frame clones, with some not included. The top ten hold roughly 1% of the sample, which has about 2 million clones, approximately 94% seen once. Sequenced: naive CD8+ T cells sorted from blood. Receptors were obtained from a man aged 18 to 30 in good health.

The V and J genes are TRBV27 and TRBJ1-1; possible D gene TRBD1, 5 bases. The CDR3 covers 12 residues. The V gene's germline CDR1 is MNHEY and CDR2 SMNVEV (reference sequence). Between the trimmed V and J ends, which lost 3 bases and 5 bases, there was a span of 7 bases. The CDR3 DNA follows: TGTGCCAGCAGTTTTACAGGAACTGAAGCTTTCTTT. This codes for CASSFTGTEAFF.

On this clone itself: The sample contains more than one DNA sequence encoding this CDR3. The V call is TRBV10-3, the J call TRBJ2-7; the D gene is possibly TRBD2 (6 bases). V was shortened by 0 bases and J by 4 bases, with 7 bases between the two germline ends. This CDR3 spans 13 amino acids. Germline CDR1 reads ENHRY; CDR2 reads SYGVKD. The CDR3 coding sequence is TGTGCCATCAGTGAGTCCGGGGGATACGAGCAGTACTTC. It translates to CAISESGGYEQYF.

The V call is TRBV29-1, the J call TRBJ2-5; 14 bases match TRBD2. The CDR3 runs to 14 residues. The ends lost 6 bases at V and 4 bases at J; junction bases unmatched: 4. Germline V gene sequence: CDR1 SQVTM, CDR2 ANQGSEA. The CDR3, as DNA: TGCAGCGTCGTGGGACTAGCGGGAGCAGAGACCCAGTACTTC. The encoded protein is CSVVGLAGAETQYF.

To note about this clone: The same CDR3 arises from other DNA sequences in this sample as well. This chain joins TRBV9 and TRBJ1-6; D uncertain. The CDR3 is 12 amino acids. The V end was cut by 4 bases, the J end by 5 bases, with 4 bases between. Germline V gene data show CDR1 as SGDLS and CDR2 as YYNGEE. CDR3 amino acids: CASSTNNSPLHF. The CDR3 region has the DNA TGTGCCAGCAGCACAAATAATTCACCCCTCCACTTT.

The CDR3 spells CASTPGGDEKLFF. CDR3 bases: TGCGCCAGCACGCCAGGGGGCGATGAAAAACTGTTTTTT. The V gene is TRBV5-1, the J gene TRBJ1-4; 8 bases are a match to TRBD1. The CDR3 covers 13 residues. The trim removed 6 bases at V and 6 bases at J, leaving 4 bases unmatched. The germline CDR1 and CDR2 sequences are SGHRS and YFSETQ.

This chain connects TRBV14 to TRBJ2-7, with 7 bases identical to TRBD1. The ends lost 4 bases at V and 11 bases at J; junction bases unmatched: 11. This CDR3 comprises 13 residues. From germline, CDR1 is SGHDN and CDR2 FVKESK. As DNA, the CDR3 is TGTGCCAGCAGCCGTACGGACAGGCCTGGGGAGTACTTC. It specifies CASSRTDRPGEYF.

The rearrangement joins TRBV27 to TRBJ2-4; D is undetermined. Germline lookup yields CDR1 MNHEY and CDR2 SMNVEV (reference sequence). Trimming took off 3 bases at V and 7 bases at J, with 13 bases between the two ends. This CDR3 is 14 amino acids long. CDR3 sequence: CASSLIPGLNIQYF. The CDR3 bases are TGTGCCAGCAGTTTGATCCCGGGTCTGAACATTCAGTACTTC.

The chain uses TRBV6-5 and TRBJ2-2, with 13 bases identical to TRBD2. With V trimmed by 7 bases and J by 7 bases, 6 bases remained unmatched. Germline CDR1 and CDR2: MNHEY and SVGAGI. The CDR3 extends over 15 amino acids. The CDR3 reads CASNSGTSGVGELFF. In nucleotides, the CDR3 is TGTGCCAGCAATAGCGGGACTAGCGGGGTCGGGGAGCTGTTTTTT.

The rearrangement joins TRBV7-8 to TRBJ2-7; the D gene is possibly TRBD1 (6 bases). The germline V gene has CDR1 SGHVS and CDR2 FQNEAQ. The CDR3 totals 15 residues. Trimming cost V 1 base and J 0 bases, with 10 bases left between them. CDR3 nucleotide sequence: TGTGCCAGCAGCTTAGATGCAGGGGTCTCCTACGAGCAGTACTTC. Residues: CASSLDAGVSYEQYF.

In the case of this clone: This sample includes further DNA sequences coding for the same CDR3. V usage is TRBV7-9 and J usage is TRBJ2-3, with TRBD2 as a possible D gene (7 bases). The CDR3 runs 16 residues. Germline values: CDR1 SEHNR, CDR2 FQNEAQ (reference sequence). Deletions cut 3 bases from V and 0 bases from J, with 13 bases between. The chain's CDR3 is CASSFPRGASTDTQYF. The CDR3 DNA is TGTGCCAGCAGCTTTCCTCGGGGGGCCAGCACAGATACGCAGTATTTT.

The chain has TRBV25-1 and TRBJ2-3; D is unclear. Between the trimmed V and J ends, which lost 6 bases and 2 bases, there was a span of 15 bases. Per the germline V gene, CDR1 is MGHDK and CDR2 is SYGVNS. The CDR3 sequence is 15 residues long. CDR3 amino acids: CASSGRFGDTDTQYF. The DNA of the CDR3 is TGTGCCAGCAGCGGAAGATTTGGAGACACAGATACGCAGTATTTT.

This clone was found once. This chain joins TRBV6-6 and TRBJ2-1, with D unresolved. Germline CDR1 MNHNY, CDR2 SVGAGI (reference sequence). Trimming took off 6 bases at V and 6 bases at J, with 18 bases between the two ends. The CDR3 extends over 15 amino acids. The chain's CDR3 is CASRAPPLESNEQFF. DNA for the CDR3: TGTGCCAGCAGAGCCCCCCCCCTCGAATCCAATGAGCAGTTCTTC.

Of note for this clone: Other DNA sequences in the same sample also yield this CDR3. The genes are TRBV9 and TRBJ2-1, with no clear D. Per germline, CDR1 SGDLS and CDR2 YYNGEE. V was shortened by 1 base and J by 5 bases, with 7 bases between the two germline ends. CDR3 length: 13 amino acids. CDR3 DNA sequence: TGTGCCAGCAGCGTACCGCCCGACAATGAGCAGTTCTTC. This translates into CASSVPPDNEQFF.

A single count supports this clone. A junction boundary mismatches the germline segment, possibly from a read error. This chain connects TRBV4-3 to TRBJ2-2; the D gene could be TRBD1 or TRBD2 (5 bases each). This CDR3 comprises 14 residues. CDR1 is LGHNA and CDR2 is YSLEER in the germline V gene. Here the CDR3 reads CASSQGGNSGELFF. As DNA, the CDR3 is TGCGCCAGCAGCCAAGGGGGGAACAGCGGGGAGCTGTTTTTT.

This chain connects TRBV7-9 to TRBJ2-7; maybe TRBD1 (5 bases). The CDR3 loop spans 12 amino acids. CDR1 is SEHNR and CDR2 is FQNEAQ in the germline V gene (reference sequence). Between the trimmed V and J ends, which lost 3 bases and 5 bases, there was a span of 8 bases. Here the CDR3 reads CASSFGRDEQYF. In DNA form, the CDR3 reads TGTGCCAGCAGCTTCGGCAGGGACGAGCAGTACTTC.

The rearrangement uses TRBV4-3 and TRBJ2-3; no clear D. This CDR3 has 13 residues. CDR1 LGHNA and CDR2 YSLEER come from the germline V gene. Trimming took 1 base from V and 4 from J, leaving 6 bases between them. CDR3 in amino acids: CASSQAHPDTQYF. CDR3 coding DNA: TGCGCCAGCAGCCAAGCACACCCAGATACGCAGTATTTT.

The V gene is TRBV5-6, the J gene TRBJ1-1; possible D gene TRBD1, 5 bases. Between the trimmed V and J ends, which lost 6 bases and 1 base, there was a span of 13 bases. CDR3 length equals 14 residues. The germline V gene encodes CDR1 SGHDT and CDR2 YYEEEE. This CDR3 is CASTISGGNTEAFF. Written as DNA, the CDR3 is TGTGCCAGCACCATTTCCGGGGGGAACACTGAAGCTTTCTTT.

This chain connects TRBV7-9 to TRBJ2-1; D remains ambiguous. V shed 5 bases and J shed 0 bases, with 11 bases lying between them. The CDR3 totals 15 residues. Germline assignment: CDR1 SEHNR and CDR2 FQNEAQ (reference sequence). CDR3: CASSAPLSSYNEQFF. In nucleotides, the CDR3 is TGTGCCAGCAGCGCTCCCTTGTCCTCCTACAATGAGCAGTTCTTC.

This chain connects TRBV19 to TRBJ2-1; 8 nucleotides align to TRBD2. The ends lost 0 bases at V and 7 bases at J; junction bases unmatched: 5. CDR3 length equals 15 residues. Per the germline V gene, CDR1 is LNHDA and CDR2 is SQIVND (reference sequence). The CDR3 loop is CASSIDGTRANEQFF. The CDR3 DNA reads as TGTGCCAGTAGTATAGACGGGACTAGAGCGAATGAGCAGTTCTTC. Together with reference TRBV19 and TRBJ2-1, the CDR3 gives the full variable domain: DGGITQSPKYLFRKEGQNVTLSCEQNLNHDAMYWYRQDPGQGLRLIYYSQIVNDFQKGDIAEGYSVSREKKESFPLTVTSAQKNPTAFYLCASSIDGTRANEQFFGPGTRLTVL.

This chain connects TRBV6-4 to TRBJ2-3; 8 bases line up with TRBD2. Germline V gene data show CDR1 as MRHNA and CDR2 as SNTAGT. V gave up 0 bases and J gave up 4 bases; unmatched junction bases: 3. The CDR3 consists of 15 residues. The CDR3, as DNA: TGTGCCAGCAGTGACTCGCCTAGCGGGCCAGATACGCAGTATTTT. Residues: CASSDSPSGPDTQYF.

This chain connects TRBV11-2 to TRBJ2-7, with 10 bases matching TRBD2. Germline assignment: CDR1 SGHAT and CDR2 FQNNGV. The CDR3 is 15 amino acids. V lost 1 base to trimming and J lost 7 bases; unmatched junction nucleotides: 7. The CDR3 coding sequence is TGTGCCAGCAGCTTAGGAGTACTAGCGGGACAGGAGCAGTACTTC. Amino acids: CASSLGVLAGQEQYF.

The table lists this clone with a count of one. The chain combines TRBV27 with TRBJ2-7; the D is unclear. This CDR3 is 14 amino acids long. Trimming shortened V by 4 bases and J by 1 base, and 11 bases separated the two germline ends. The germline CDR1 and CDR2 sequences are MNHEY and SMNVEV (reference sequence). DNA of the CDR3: TGTGCCAGCAGTTACAAGGGATTTTCCTACGAGCAGTACTTC. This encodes CASSYKGFSYEQYF.

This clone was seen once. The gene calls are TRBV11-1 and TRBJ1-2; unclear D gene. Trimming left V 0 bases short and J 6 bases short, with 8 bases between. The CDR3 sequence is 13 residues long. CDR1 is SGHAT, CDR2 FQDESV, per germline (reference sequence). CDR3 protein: CASSLAITHGYTF. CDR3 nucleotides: TGTGCCAGCAGCTTAGCGATCACTCATGGCTACACCTTC.

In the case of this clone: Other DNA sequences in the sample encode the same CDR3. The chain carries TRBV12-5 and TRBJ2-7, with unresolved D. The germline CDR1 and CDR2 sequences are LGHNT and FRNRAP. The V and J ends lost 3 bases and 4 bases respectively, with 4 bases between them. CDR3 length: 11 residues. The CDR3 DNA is TGTGCTAGTGGTTTCGGATACGAGCAGTACTTC. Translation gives CASGFGYEQYF.

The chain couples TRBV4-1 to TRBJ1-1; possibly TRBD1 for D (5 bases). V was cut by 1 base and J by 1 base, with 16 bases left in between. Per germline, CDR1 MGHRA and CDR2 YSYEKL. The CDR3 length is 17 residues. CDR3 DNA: TGCGCCAGCAGCCAAGTCTGGCTGGGACCAGAGAACACTGAAGCTTTCTTT. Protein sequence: CASSQVWLGPENTEAFF.

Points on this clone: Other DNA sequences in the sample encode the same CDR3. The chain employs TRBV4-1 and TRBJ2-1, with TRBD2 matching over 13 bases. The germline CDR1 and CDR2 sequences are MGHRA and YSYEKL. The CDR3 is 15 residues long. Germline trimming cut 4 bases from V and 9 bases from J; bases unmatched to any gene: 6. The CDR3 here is CASSLTSGGAGEQFF. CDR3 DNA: TGCGCCAGCAGCCTCACTAGCGGGGGGGCCGGTGAGCAGTTCTTC.

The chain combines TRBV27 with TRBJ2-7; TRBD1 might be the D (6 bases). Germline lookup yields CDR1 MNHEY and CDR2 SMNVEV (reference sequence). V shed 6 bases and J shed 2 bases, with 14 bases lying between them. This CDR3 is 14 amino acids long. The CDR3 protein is CASSSLGGTYEQYF. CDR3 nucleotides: TGTGCCAGCAGCTCCCTAGGGGGAACCTACGAGCAGTACTTC.

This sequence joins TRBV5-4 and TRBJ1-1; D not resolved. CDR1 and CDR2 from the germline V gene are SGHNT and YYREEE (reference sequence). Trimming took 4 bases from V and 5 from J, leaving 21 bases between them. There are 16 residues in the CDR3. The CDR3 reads CASSPETIPIATEAFF. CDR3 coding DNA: TGTGCCAGCAGCCCCGAGACAATCCCGATTGCTACTGAAGCTTTCTTT.

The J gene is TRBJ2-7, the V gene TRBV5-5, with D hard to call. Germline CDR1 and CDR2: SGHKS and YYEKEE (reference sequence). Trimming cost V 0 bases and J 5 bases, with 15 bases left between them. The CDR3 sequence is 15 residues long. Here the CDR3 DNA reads TGTGCCAGCAGCTTGGAAGGATTAGGGTACGACGAGCAGTACTTC. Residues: CASSLEGLGYDEQYF.